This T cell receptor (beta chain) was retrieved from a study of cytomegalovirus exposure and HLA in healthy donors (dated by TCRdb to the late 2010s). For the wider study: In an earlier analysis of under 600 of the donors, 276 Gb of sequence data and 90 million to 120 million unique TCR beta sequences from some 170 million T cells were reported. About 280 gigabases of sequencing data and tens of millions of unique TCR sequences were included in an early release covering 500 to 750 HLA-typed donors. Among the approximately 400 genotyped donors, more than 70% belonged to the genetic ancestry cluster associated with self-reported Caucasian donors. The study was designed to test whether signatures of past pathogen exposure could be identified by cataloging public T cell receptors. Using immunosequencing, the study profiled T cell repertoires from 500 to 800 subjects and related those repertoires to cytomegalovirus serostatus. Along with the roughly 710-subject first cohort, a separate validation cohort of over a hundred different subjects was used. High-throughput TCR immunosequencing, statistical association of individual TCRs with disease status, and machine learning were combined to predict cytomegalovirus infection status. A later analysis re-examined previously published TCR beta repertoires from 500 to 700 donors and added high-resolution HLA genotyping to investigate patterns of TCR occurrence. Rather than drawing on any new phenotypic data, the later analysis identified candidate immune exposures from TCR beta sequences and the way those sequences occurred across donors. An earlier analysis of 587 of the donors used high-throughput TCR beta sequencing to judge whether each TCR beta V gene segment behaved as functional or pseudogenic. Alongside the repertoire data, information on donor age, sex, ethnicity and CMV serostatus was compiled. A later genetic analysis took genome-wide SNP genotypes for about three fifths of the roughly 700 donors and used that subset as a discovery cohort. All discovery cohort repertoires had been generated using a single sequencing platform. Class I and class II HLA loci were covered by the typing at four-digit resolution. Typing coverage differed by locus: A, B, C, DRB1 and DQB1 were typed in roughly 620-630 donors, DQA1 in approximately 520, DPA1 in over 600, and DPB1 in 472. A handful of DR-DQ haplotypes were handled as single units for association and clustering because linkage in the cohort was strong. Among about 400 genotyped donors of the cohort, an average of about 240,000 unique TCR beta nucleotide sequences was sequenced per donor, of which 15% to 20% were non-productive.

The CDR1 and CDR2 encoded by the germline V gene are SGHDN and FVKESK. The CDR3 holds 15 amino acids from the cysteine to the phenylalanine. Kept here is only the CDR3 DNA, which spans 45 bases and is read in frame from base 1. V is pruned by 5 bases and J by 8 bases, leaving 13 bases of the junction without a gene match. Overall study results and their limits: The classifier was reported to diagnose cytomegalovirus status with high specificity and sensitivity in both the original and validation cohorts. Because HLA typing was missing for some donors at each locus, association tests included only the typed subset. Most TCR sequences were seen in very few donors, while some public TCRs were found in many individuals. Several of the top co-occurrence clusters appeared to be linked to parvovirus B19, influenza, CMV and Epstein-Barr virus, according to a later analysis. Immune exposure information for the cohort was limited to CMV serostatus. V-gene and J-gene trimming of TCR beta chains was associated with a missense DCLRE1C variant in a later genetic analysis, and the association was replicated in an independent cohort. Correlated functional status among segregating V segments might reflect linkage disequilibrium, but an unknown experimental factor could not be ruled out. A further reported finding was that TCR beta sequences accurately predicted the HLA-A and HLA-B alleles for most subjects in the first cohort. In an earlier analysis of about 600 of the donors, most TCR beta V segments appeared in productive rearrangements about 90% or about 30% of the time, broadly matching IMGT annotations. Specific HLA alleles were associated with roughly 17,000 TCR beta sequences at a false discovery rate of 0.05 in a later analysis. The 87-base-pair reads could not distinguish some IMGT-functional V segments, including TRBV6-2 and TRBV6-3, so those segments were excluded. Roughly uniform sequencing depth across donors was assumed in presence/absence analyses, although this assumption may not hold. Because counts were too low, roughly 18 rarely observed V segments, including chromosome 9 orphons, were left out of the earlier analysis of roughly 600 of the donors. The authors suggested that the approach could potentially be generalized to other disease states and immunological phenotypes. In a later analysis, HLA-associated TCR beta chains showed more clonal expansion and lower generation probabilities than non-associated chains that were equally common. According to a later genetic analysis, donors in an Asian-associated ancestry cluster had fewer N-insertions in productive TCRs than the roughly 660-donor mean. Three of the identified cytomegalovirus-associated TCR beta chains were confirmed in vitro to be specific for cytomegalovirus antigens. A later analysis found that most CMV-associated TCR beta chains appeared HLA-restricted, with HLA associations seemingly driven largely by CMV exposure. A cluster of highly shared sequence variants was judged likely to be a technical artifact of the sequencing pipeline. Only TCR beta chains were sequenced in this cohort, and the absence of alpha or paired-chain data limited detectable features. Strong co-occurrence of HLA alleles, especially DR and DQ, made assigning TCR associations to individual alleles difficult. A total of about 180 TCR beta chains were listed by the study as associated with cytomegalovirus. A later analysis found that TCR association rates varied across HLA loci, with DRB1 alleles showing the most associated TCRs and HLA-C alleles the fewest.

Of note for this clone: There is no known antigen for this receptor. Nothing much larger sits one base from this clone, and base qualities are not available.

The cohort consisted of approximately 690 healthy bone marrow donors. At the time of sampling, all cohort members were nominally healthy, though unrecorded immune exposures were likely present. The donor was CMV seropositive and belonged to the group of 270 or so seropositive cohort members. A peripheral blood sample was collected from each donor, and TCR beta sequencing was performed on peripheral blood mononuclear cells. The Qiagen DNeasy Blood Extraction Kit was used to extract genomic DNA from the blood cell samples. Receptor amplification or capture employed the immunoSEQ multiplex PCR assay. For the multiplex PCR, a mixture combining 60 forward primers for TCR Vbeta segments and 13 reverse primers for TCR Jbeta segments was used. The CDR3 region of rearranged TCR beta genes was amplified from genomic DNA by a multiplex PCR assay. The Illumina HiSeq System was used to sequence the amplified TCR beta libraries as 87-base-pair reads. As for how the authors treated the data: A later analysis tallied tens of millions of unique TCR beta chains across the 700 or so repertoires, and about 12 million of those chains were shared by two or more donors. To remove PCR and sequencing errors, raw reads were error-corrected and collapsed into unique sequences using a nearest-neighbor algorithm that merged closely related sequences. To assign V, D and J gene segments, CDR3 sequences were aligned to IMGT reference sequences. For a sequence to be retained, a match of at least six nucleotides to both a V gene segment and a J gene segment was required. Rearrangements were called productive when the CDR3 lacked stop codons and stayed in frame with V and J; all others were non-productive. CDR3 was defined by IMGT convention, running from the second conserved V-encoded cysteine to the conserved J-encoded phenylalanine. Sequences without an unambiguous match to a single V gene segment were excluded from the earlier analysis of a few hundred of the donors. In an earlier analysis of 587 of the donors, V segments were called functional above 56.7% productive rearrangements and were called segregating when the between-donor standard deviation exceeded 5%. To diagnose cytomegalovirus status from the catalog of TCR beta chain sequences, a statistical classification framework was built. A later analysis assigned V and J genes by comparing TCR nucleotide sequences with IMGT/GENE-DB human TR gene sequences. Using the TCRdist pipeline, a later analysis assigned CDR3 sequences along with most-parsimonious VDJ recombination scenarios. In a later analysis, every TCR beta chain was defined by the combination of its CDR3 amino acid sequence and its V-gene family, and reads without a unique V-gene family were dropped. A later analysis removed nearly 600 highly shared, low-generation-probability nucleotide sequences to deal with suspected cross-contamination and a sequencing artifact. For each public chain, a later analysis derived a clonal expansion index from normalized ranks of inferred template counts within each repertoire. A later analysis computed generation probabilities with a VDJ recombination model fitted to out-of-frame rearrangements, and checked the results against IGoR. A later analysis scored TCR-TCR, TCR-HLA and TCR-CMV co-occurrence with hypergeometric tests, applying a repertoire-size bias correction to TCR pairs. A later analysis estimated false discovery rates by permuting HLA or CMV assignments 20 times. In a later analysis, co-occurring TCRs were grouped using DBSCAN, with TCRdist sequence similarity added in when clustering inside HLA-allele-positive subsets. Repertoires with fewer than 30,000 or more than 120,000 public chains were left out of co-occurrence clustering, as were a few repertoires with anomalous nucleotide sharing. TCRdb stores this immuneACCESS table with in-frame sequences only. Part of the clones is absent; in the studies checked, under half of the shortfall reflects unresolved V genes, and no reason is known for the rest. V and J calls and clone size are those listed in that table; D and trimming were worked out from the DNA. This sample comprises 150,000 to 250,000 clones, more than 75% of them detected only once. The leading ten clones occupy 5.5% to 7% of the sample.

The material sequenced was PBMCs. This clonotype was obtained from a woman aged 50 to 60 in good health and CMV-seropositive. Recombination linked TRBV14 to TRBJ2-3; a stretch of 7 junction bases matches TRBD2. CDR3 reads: CASSLQLSGTGTQYF. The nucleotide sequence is TGTGCCAGCAGCTTGCAGTTGAGCGGGACGGGTACGCAGTATTTT.